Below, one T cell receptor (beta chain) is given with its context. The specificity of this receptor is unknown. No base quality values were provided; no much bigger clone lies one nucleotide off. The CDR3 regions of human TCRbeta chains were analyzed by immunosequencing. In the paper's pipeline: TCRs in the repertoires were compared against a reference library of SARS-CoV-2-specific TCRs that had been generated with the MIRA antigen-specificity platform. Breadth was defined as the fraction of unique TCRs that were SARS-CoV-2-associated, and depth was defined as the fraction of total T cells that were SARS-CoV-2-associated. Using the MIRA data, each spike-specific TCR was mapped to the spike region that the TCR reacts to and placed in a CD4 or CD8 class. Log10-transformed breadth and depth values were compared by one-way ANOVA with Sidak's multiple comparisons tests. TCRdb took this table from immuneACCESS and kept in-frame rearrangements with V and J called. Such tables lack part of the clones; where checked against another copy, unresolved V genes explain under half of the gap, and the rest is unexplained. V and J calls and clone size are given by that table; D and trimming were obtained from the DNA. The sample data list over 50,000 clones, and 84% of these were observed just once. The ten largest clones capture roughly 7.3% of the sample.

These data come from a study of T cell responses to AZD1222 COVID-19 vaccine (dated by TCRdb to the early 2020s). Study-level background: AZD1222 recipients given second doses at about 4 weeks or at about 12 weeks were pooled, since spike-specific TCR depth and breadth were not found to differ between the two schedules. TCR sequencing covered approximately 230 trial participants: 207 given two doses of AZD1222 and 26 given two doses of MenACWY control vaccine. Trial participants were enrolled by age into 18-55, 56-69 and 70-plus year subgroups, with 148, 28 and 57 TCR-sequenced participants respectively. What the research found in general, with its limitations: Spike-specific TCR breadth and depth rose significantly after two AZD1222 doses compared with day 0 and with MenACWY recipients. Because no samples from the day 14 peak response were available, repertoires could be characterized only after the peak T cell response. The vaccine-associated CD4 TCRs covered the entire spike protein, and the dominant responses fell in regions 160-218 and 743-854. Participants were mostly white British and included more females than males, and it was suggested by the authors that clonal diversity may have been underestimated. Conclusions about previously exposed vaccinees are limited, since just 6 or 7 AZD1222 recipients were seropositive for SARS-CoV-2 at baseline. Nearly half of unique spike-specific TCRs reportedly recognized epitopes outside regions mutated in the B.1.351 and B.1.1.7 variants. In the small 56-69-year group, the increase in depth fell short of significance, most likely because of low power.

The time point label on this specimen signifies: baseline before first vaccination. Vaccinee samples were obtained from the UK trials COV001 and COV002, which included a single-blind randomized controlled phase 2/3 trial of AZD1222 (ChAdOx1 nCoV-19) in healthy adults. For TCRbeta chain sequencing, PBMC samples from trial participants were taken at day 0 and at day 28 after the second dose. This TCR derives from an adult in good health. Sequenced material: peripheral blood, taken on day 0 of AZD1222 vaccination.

The CDR3 is CASSPLGVSSYEQYF. The DNA is TGTGCCAGCAGCCCACTGGGCGTCAGCTCCTACGAGCAGTACTTC. Recombination connected TRBV11-2 to TRBJ2-7, with the D segment identity uncertain. According to the germline V gene, CDR1 reads SGHAT and CDR2 reads FQNNGV. Counted from cysteine to phenylalanine, this CDR3 has 15 amino acids. Only the CDR3 portion is preserved as DNA: 45 bases, with reading frame beginning at the first base. V is pared back by 5 bases and J by 0 bases, with 14 bases lying between the germline termini.